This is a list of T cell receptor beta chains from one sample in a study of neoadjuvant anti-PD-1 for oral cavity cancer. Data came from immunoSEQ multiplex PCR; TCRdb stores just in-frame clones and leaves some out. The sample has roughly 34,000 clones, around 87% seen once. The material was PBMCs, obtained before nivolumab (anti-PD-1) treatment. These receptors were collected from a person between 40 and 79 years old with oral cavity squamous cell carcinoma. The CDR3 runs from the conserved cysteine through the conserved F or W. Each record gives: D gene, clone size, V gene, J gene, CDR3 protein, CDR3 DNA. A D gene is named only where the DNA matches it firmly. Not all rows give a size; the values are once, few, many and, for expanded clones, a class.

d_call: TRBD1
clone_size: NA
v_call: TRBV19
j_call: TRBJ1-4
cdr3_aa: CASSSQGPAASTNEKLFF
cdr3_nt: TGTGCCAGTAGTTCACAGGGGCCGGCTGCCTCAACTAATGAAAAACTGTTTTTT

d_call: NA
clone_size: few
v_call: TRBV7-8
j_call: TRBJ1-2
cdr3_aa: CASSQMDPNYGYTF
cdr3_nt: TGTGCCAGCAGCCAAATGGACCCGAACTATGGCTACACCTTC

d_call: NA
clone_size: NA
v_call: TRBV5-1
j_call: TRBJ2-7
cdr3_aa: CASSLEGFHEQYF
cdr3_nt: TGCGCCAGCAGCTTGGAGGGCTTTCACGAGCAGTACTTC

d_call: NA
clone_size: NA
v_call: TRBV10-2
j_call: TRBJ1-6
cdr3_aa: CASSESTNSPLHF
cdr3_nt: TGCGCCAGCAGTGAGTCGACTAATTCACCCCTCCACTTT

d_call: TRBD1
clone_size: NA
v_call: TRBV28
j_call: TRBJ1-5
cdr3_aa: CASIFHGQGMGNQPQHF
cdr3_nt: TGTGCCAGCATCTTTCACGGACAGGGGATGGGCAATCAGCCCCAGCATTTT

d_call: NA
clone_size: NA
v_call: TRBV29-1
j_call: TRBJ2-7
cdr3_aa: CSVEVRRGYEQYF
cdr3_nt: TGCAGCGTTGAAGTTCGACGGGGGTACGAGCAGTACTTC

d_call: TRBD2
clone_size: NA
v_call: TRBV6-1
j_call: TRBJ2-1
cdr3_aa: CASSEANGGAWNEQFF
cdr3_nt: TGTGCCAGCAGTGAAGCCAACGGGGGGGCTTGGAATGAGCAGTTCTTC

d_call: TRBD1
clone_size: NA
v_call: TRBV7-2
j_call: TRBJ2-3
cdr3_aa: CASSYRDRNSDTQYF
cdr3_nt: TGTGCCAGCAGTTACCGGGACAGGAACTCAGATACGCAGTATTTT

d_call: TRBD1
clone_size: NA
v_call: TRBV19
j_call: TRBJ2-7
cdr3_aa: CASSGTAYNYEQYF
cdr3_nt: TGTGCCAGTTCCGGGACAGCCTACAACTACGAGCAGTACTTC

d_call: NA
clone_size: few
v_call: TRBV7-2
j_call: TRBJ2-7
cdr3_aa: CASSRRSTEQYF
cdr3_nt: TGTGCCAGCAGCCGCCGCTCTACCGAGCAGTACTTC

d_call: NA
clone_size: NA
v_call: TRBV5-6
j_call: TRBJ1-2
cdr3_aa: CASSPRVLQVYYGYTF
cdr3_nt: TGTGCCAGCAGCCCCCGAGTTCTACAGGTGTACTATGGCTACACCTTC

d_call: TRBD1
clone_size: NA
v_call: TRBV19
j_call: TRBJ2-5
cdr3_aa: CASSLDRGETQYF
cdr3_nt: TGTGCCAGTAGTTTGGACAGGGGAGAGACCCAGTACTTC

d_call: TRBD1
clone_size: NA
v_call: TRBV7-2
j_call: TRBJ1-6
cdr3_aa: CASGQGFNSPLHF
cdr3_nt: TGTGCCAGCGGACAGGGGTTTAATTCACCCCTCCACTTT

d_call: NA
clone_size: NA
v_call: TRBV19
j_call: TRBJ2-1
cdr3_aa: CASNHLLDGEQFF
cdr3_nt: TGTGCCAGTAACCATTTACTAGACGGTGAGCAGTTCTTC

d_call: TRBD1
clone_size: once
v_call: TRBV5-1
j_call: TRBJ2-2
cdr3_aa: CASSRTGGLDTGELFF
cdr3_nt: TGCGCCAGCAGCCGGACAGGGGGCCTCGACACCGGGGAGCTGTTTTTT

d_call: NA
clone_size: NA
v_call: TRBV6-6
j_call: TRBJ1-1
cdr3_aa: CASSYGFGTTNTEAFF
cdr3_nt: TGTGCCAGCAGTTACGGTTTTGGCACTACGAACACTGAAGCTTTCTTT